The present TCR beta chain was sequenced within a study of blood T cell repertoires in COVID-19. For the study at large: Nucleic acid was either cDNA or gDNA, and it came from T cells, B-cell-depleted T cells, or PBMCs.

The data were produced by immunoSEQ multiplex PCR, yet TCRdb's version contains in-frame clones alone and is incomplete. The table includes roughly 250,000 clones, around 89% detected once. The CDR3 length is 13 residues. V lost 5 bases and J 0 bases, leaving 7 bases between the germline ends. CDR1 is SNHLY, CDR2 FYNNEI, per germline. Sequenced material: PBMCs or T cells enriched from blood (not recorded which). The rearrangement joins TRBV2 to TRBJ1-1; D unresolved. This TCR derives from a woman between 35 and 50 years old with acute COVID-19. The CDR3 DNA follows: TGTGCCAGCAGTCGGGAGATGAACACTGAAGCTTTCTTT. This translates into CASSREMNTEAFF.